The T cell receptor (beta chain) under discussion was sequenced for a study of blood T cell repertoires in COVID-19. As processed by the authors: Reference gene primer amplification gave nucleated cell count estimates. Only in-frame clones appear in the TCRdb table, and some are missing; sequencing was by immunoSEQ multiplex PCR. The V and J calls and the clone size are those of that table, but D and trimming were determined from the DNA. The repertoire holds approximately 280,000 clones, with around 90% as singletons. Study members were between about 18 and 90 years old and lived in around 24 US regions. Participant-given clinical history determined each cohort assignment. This CDR3 contains 15 residues. V was pared by 4 bases and J by 1 base, with 12 bases between. The germline V gene has CDR1 WNHNN and CDR2 SYGVQD (reference sequence).

The source of this sequence is a woman aged 18 to 35 with acute COVID-19. The chain uses TRBV10-1 and TRBJ2-3; tentative D call: TRBD2 (6 bases). The sample comprised PBMCs or T cells enriched from blood (not recorded which). The DNA of the CDR3 is TGCGCCAGCAGTGGCTCTAGCGCTGGCACAGATACGCAGTATTTT. This encodes CASSGSSAGTDTQYF.